This T cell receptor (beta chain) was obtained from a study of blood T cell repertoires in COVID-19 (TCRdb year 2020). Looking at the study overall: Samples covering the acute and convalescent phases of COVID-19 were provided by collaborators in the United States, Italy and Spain. The prospective study material was composed of cDNA or gDNA derived from T cells, B-cell-depleted T cells, or PBMCs. Deeply sampled blood TCRbeta repertoires from subjects exposed to, actively infected with, or recovered from COVID-19 were included in the dataset. The repertoires were made available in a free public database intended to serve as a resource for research on the immune response to SARS-CoV-2. The samples were drawn from two sources: the first 160 participants of the ongoing ImmuneRACE study, and 950 to 1,500 subjects contributed by 6 global collaborators. A de-identified subject ID, COVID-19 status, age in years and sex were almost always included in the sample metadata. HLA class I and class II types, where available, came from metadata supplied by the sample provider rather than from assay-based typing.

The CDR3 runs 16 amino acids, cysteine and phenylalanine included. Only the CDR3 region is kept as DNA, spanning 48 bases read in frame from base 1. Via the germline V gene (reference sequence), CDR1 is SGHNT and CDR2 YYREEE. V is pruned by 0 bases and J by 5 bases, leaving 3 bases of the junction without a gene match. The immunoSEQ Assay, a bias-controlled multiplex PCR, was used to amplify TCRbeta CDR3 regions from genomic DNA. The study's own analysis went as follows. Nucleated cell counts per sample were estimated from amplification of reference gene primers within the assay. To quantify the absolute abundance of each unique TCRbeta CDR3 rearrangement, sequence reads were collapsed and filtered. For each sample, productive Simpson clonality was calculated as the square root of Simpson's diversity index over productive rearrangements. This immuneACCESS table, as held by TCRdb, lists in-frame sequences with V and J called but not all clones. Of the missing ones, under half trace to an unresolved V gene in checked studies; the others have no known cause. V, J and clone size reflect that table, while D and trimming were determined from the DNA. Within this sample are 200,000 to 250,000 clones, with about 80% of them counted one time only. In total, the top ten clones hold 15% of the sample.

Turning to this clone: Which antigen it targets is not known. No base-level quality is on record; no much larger clone is a single base apart.

Paper-wide results and their limitations: How much clinical and demographic metadata was included differed by source and by participant, and the metadata was provided uncurated.

Participants in the prospective study were enrolled through a virtual design, were aged roughly 18 to 90 years, and lived in about two dozen United States geographic areas. To assign participants to cohorts, the prospective study relied on clinical history that participants themselves reported in a screening survey and a study questionnaire. ImmuneRACE Cohort 3 recovered participants were defined by two consecutive negative NP/OP PCR tests, healthcare professional clearance, or symptom resolution. In the prospective study, whole blood, serum and a nasopharyngeal or oropharyngeal swab were collected from each participant by mobile phlebotomists. Additional blood draws and questionnaires over an approximately 2-month period could optionally be provided by prospective study participants. Before DNA extraction, prospective study blood samples were shipped either frozen or at room temperature.

The TCR was taken from a man aged 35-49 years who had recovered from COVID-19. Sequencing input: PBMCs or T cells enriched from blood (not recorded which). The sequence is built from TRBV5-4 and TRBJ2-2; a stretch of 11 junction bases matches TRBD2. At the DNA level, the sequence is TGTGCCAGCAGCTTGGCGGGACTAGCGGAAACCGGGGAGCTGTTTTTT. It translates to CASSLAGLAETGELFF.